The clone carrying this T cell receptor beta chain occurred a few times. Other nucleotide sequences in the sample specify the same CDR3. As handled by the study authors: Estimated nucleated cell counts came from reference gene primer amplification. The assay was immunoSEQ multiplex PCR, and TCRdb's table has in-frame clones only and misses some. From that table come the V and J calls and clone size; the DNA was used to work out D and trimming. The profile shows about 180,000 clones, roughly three quarters of them singletons. Enrollment of patients from Seattle took place during active infection, with longitudinal follow-up. These data originate in a study of blood T cell repertoires in COVID-19. The overall study: COVID-19 samples collected from the United States, Italy and Spain covered acute and convalescent phases.

With 0 bases removed from V and 2 bases from J, the gap between germline ends came to 9 bases. This CDR3 spans 14 amino acids. CDR1 is SGHRS, CDR2 YFSETQ, per germline. Sequencing was carried out using peripheral blood. This sequence joins TRBV5-1 and TRBJ2-7; the D gene is possibly TRBD1 (6 bases). This sequence originates from a woman at least 80 years old with COVID-19, enrolled during active disease. CDR3 in amino acids: CASSLEAGAYEQYF. In DNA form, the CDR3 reads TGCGCCAGCAGCTTGGAGGCAGGGGCCTACGAGCAGTACTTC. The variable domain in full, with the rest retrieved from reference TRBV5-1 and TRBJ2-7, is KAGVTQTPRYLIKTRGQQVTLSCSPISGHRSVSWYQQTPGQGLQFLFEYFSETQRNKGNFPGRFSGRQFSNSRSEMNVSTLELGDSALYLCASSLEAGAYEQYFGPGTRLTVT.